One and the same sample provided the 23 T cell receptor beta chains below, sequenced in a study of vaccination and CD4 T cells after COVID-19. Which antigens these TCRs recognize remains unknown. Regarding treatment: roughly 10-day PBMC culture with coronavirus spike peptide pools or control peptides (ViraFEST assay). The Oncomine TCR Beta short-read assay was what sequenced the DNA obtained from cultured CD4+ T cells. In TCRdb, the PCR reads were re-called with MiXCR into one record per CDR3 protein. The repertoire holds fewer than 25,000 distinct CDR3 sequences, with around 49% as singletons. Sequences were obtained from CD4+ T cells from blood, cultured in vitro. The receptors shown here come from a human donor who had recovered from COVID-19.

The chain combines TRBV29-1 with TRBJ1-1; weak D call: TRBD1 (6 bases). Germline V gene data show CDR1 as SQVTM and CDR2 as ANQGSEA. Trimming shortened V by 1 base and J by 2 bases, and 20 bases separated the two germline ends. This CDR3 is built from 17 residues. The CDR3: CSVEGGVTGSPNTEAFF. The CDR3 bases are TGCAGCGTTGAAGGTGGGGTGACAGGTTCTCCAAACACTGAAGCTTTCTTT. Using reference TRBV29-1 and TRBJ1-1 for the parts outside the CDR3, the full variable domain is SAVISQKPSRDICQRGTSLTIQCQVDSQVTMMFWYRQQPGQSLTLIATANQGSEATYESGFVIDKFPISRPNLTFSTLTVSNMSPEDSSIYLCSVEGGVTGSPNTEAFFGQGTRLTVV.

J is TRBJ1-2 and V is TRBV2; TRBD1 agrees at 9 bases. V dropped 6 bases and J dropped 8; count of bases not matched to a gene: 4. CDR3 size: 12 residues. Germline V gives CDR1 SNHLY, CDR2 FYNNEI. The CDR3 bases are TGTGCCAGCAGGACAGGGGGAATCGGCTACACCTTC. This gives the protein CASRTGGIGYTF.

This clonotype turned up a few times. The CDR3 region has the DNA TGTGCCAGCAGCCCCAGCGGGAATTCACCCCTCCACTTT. This encodes CASSPSGNSPLHF. The chain has TRBV7-8 and TRBJ1-6, with D uncertain. The CDR3 runs to 13 residues. Germline V CDR1 and CDR2: SGHVS, FQNEAQ. Trimming took 5 bases from V and 7 from J, leaving 9 bases between them.

The CDR3, as DNA: TGTGCCAGCAGCCTAAGGGTTCAAGCTTTCTTT. Protein sequence: CASSLRVQAFF. V is TRBV2 and J is TRBJ1-1; D not resolved. The germline V and J ends were trimmed by 6 bases and 9 bases, with 11 bases remaining between them. The CDR3 covers 11 residues. CDR1 and CDR2 (germline): SNHLY, FYNNEI.

V usage is TRBV5-1 and J usage is TRBJ2-7; no reliable D call. Germline values: CDR1 SGHRS, CDR2 YFSETQ. The CDR3 extends over 12 amino acids. Trimming stripped 1 base from V and 0 bases from J, with 2 bases between. CDR3 coding DNA: TGCGCCAGCAGCTTGACCTCCTACGAGCAGTACTTC. The encoded protein is CASSLTSYEQYF. The full variable domain, its missing parts supplied by reference TRBV5-1 and TRBJ2-7, is KAGVTQTPRYLIKTRGQQVTLSCSPISGHRSVSWYQQTPGQGLQFLFEYFSETQRNKGNFPGRFSGRQFSNSRSEMNVSTLELGDSALYLCASSLTSYEQYFGPGTRLTVT.

The chain has TRBV6-1 and TRBJ2-1; D remains ambiguous. The CDR3 is 14 residues long. Trimming left V 6 bases short and J 6 bases short, with 15 bases between. Germline V gene lookup returns CDR1 MNHNS and CDR2 SASEGT. The CDR3 sequence is CASSLSPPFNEQFF. The CDR3 DNA follows: TGTGCCAGCAGCCTTTCCCCCCCGTTCAATGAGCAGTTCTTC.

This clonotype was recorded only once. The chain is built from TRBV7-9 and TRBJ1-2; 9 bases map to TRBD1. The ends lost 5 bases at V and 7 bases at J; junction bases unmatched: 8. Germline CDR1 reads SEHNR; CDR2 reads FQNEAQ (reference sequence). The CDR3 spans 14 residues. For the CDR3, the DNA is TGTGCCAGCAGCCGGGACAGGGAACGAGGTGGCTACACCTTC. Translated, it gives CASSRDRERGGYTF.

The CDR3 DNA reads TGCAGTGCTAGACAAGCGGGCAGGACAGGGAGAGAGCCCCAGCATTTT. This gives the protein CSARQAGRTGREPQHF. The rearrangement joins TRBV20-1 to TRBJ1-5; 8 bases align to TRBD1. CDR1 and CDR2 from the germline V gene are DFQATT and SNEGSKA (reference sequence). J gave up 8 bases and V 2 bases, and 14 bases lay outside the gene matches. This CDR3 comprises 16 residues.

The chain joins TRBV7-3 to TRBJ2-3; D may be TRBD2 (6 bases). V gave up 1 base and J gave up 0 bases, with 8 bases separating them. Per germline, CDR1 SGHTA and CDR2 FQGTGA. The CDR3 is made up of 15 amino acids. The DNA for the CDR3 is TGTGCCAGCAGCTTAAATAGCGGTAGCACAGATACGCAGTATTTT. It encodes CASSLNSGSTDTQYF. Using reference TRBV7-3 and TRBJ2-3 for the parts outside the CDR3, the full variable domain is GAGVSQTPSNKVTEKGKYVELRCDPISGHTALYWYRQSLGQGPEFLIYFQGTGAADDSGLPNDRFFAVRPEGSVSTLKIQRTERGDSAVYLCASSLNSGSTDTQYFGPGTRLTVL.

The rearrangement links TRBV20-1 to TRBJ1-2; D is uncertain. Trimming cost V 3 bases and J 3 bases, with 17 bases left between them. Germline V gene lookup returns CDR1 DFQATT and CDR2 SNEGSKA (reference sequence). The length of the CDR3 is 15 residues. CDR3 sequence: CSARVAPGGHYGYTF. In DNA, the CDR3 is TGCAGTGCTAGGGTAGCGCCGGGAGGCCACTATGGCTACACCTTC.

The rearrangement uses TRBV4-2 and TRBJ2-2; 10 positions match TRBD1. The J segment lost 3 bases and the V segment lost 1 base, leaving 2 bases of the junction unmatched. Germline values: CDR1 LGHNA, CDR2 YNFKEQ. This CDR3 has 16 residues. DNA of the CDR3: TGTGCCAGCAGCCAAGCGACAGGGGGCGACACCGGGGAGCTGTTTTTT. This encodes CASSQATGGDTGELFF.

This clonotype turned up a few times. The V and J genes are TRBV7-9 and TRBJ1-3, with D hard to call. Trimming removed 0 bases at V and 0 bases at J, with 9 bases between. Per the germline V gene, CDR1 is SEHNR and CDR2 is FQNEAQ (reference sequence). This CDR3 spans 16 amino acids. CDR3 in DNA: TGTGCCAGCAGCTTAGCCGGCAGAAACTCTGGAAACACCATATATTTT. This translates into CASSLAGRNSGNTIYF. The variable domain in full, completed from reference TRBV7-9 and TRBJ1-3, reads DTGVSQNPRHKITKRGQNVTFRCDPISEHNRLYWYRQTLGQGPEFLTYFQNEAQLEKSRLLSDRFSAERPKGSFSTLEIQRTEQGDSAMYLCASSLAGRNSGNTIYFGEGSWLTVV.

This chain joins TRBV12-5 and TRBJ2-7, with 7 positions matching TRBD2. Losses at the gene ends were 2 bases for V and 8 bases for J; bases not matched to a gene: 3. The CDR3 is 12 amino acids. Per the germline V gene, CDR1 is LGHNT and CDR2 is FRNRAP. The CDR3 reads CASGLREDKQYF. For the CDR3, the DNA is TGTGCTAGTGGTTTGCGGGAGGACAAGCAGTACTTC. Variable domain in full (rest from reference TRBV12-5 and TRBJ2-7): DARVTQTPRHKVTEMGQEVTMRCQPILGHNTVFWYRQTMMQGLELLAYFRNRAPLDDSGMPKDRFSAEMPDATLATLKIQPSEPRDSAVYFCASGLREDKQYFGPGTRLTVT.

V gene TRBV5-8 combines with J gene TRBJ1-6; D gene unclear. The germline V gene encodes CDR1 SGHTS and CDR2 YDEGEE. V lost 4 bases, J lost 9 bases, and 11 bases lay in between. CDR3 size: 13 residues. The CDR3 nucleotides are TGTGCCAGCAGCCCGACCTGGGGTTCACCCCTCCACTTT. This translates into CASSPTWGSPLHF.

The chain carries TRBV18 and TRBJ2-7; D may be TRBD2 (6 bases). CDR3 length: 15 residues. V lost 3 bases and J 3 bases, leaving 15 bases between the germline ends. CDR1 KGHSH and CDR2 LQKENI come from the germline V gene. CDR3 coding DNA: TGTGCCAGCTCACCTCTGAGCGGAGGGGTCTACGAGCAGTACTTC. Residues: CASSPLSGGVYEQYF.

This clonotype has more than one count but fewer than ten. V usage is TRBV10-3 and J usage is TRBJ2-6; D unresolved. This CDR3 is 13 amino acids long. The germline CDR1 and CDR2 sequences are ENHRY and SYGVKD. V lost 6 bases and J 0 bases, leaving 3 bases between the germline ends. This CDR3 is CAIRDSGANVLTF. The DNA of the CDR3 is TGTGCCATCAGAGACTCTGGGGCCAACGTCCTGACTTTC.

A remark on this clonotype: The germline gene is not matched at one end of the junction; a read error may be the cause. The V and J genes are TRBV7-2 and TRBJ2-7; D possibly corresponds to TRBD1 (7 bases). Germline V gene sequence: CDR1 SGHTA, CDR2 FQGNSA. The CDR3 covers 16 residues. The CDR3 loop reads CASSLGAGQISSEQYF. The CDR3 region has the DNA TGTGCCAGCAGCTTAGGGGCGGGACAGATCTCCTCCGAGCAGTACTTC.

This clonotype was counted between two and nine times. The chain employs TRBV6-1 and TRBJ1-2; perhaps TRBD1 as D (6 bases). This CDR3 spans 11 amino acids. Trimming took off 8 bases at V and 8 bases at J, with 12 bases between the two ends. Germline CDR1 and CDR2: MNHNS and SASEGT. The CDR3: CASGGPGGYTF. Written as DNA, the CDR3 is TGTGCCAGCGGGGGGCCGGGGGGCTACACCTTC.

The rearrangement links TRBV11-2 to TRBJ1-1; tentatively, D is TRBD1 (5 bases). In germline, CDR1 is SGHAT, CDR2 FQNNGV. This CDR3 is 14 amino acids long. V shed 3 bases and J shed 0 bases, with 8 bases lying between them. This CDR3 is CASSFRGVNTEAFF. CDR3 coding DNA: TGTGCCAGCAGCTTCCGGGGGGTGAACACTGAAGCTTTCTTT.

This chain uses TRBV6-2 or TRBV6-3 with TRBJ1-1; 7 bases fit TRBD1. Losses at the gene ends were 6 bases for V and 4 bases for J; bases not matched to a gene: 17. Germline CDR1 reads MNHEY; CDR2 reads SVGEGT. CDR3 length: 17 amino acids. The CDR3 protein is CASSPRFWTGGITEAFF. Written as DNA, the CDR3 is TGTGCCAGCAGCCCCCGGTTCTGGACAGGCGGGATCACTGAAGCTTTCTTT.

V is TRBV9 and J is TRBJ1-2; D perhaps matches TRBD1 (5 bases). The CDR3 is 13 amino acids. V was shortened by 3 bases and J by 4 bases, with 10 bases between the two germline ends. CDR1 is SGDLS and CDR2 is YYNGEE in the germline V gene. The CDR3 here is CASSAPGVYGYTF. The DNA for the CDR3 is TGTGCCAGCAGCGCCCCGGGGGTCTATGGCTACACCTTC.

This chain joins TRBV7-6 and TRBJ2-3, with 10 bases identical to TRBD2. Germline V gives CDR1 SGHVS, CDR2 FNYEAQ. With 5 bases clipped from V and 4 bases from J, the junction kept 27 bases outside the gene matches. This CDR3 contains 22 residues. As DNA, the CDR3 is TGTGCCAGCAGCCCAGGACCCCCCCTCAGCGGGGGGGCCGTTAGTTATGCAGATACGCAGTATTTT. Amino acid sequence: CASSPGPPLSGGAVSYADTQYF.

The chain carries TRBV20-1 and TRBJ2-3; D is perhaps TRBD1 or TRBD2 (5 bases each). The germline V and J ends were trimmed by 0 bases and 0 bases, with 13 bases remaining between them. CDR1 is DFQATT and CDR2 is SNEGSKA in the germline V gene (reference sequence). There are 16 residues in the CDR3. CDR3 sequence reads: CSARDRGRYSTDTQYF. The CDR3 bases are TGCAGTGCTAGAGATCGGGGACGGTATAGCACAGATACGCAGTATTTT.